The 27 T cell receptor beta chains below come from one sample, sequenced in a study of blood T cells in healthy people across ages. Alongside a J-beta primer mix, a sample-barcoded 5' primer served in a second PCR lasting roughly 6 to 11 cycles. MiXCR was run by TCRdb on the 5' RACE reads, yielding one entry per CDR3 protein. The sample holds under 1,000,000 distinct CDR3 sequences; 35% to 40% are singletons and the top ten take 13%. Sequenced sample: blood. These TCRs come from a man between 18 and 35 years old in good health.

V and J are TRBV6-2 or TRBV6-3 and TRBJ2-4, with a possible D match to TRBD2 (6 bases). CDR3 size: 12 residues. Germline V gives CDR1 MNHEY, CDR2 SVGEGT. V shed 6 bases and J shed 7 bases, with 10 bases lying between them. The CDR3 reads CASRSAGNIQYF. DNA for the CDR3: TGTGCCAGCAGATCTGCGGGGAACATTCAGTACTTC.

J is TRBJ2-2 and V is TRBV7-2, with D unclear. The CDR3 has 17 amino acids. Trimming removed 4 bases at V and 1 base at J, with 16 bases between. Germline V gene sequence: CDR1 SGHTA, CDR2 FQGNSA. CDR3 DNA sequence: TGTGCCAGCAGCTCCCTCCCGGCAGGCCTGAACACCGGGGAGCTGTTTTTT. It translates to CASSSLPAGLNTGELFF.

The chain is built from TRBV6-5 and TRBJ1-1, with a weak D call TRBD1 (5 bases). Trimming cost V 2 bases and J 4 bases, with 14 bases left between them. Germline CDR1 reads MNHEY; CDR2 reads SVGAGI. This CDR3 is built from 15 residues. For the CDR3, the DNA is TGTGCCAGCAGTTACCGTGTGTCTAGGGGCACTGAAGCTTTCTTT. This encodes CASSYRVSRGTEAFF.

The rearrangement joins TRBV29-1 to TRBJ1-1; D ambiguous. V lost 6 bases, J lost 1 base, and 9 bases lay in between. The CDR3 length is 12 residues. Germline CDR1 SQVTM, CDR2 ANQGSEA. CDR3: CSVDHRNTEAFF. The CDR3 coding sequence is TGCAGCGTAGACCACCGGAACACTGAAGCTTTCTTT.

The gene calls are TRBV7-2 and TRBJ2-7; possible D gene TRBD1, 5 bases. CDR3 length equals 14 residues. V shed 3 bases and J shed 3 bases, with 12 bases lying between them. CDR1 SGHTA and CDR2 FQGNSA come from the germline V gene. CDR3 in DNA: TGTGCCAGCAGCTTCCCGACAGACCTCTACGAGCAGTACTTC. Its protein product is CASSFPTDLYEQYF.

To note about this clonotype: A junction boundary mismatches the germline segment, possibly from a read error. The rearrangement links TRBV4-3 to TRBJ2-5; the match to TRBD2 covers 13 bases. The germline CDR1 and CDR2 sequences are LGHNA and YSLEER. The CDR3 length is 20 residues. The CDR3 sequence is CTSSQESSGLAGERQETQYF. CDR3 bases: TGCACCAGCAGCCAAGAGTCGAGCGGACTAGCGGGGGAACGACAAGAGACCCAGTACTTC.

This clonotype appeared many times. This sequence joins TRBV4-3 and TRBJ2-3, with a possible D match to TRBD2 (5 bases). Per the germline V gene, CDR1 is LGHNA and CDR2 is YSLEER. Trimming took 0 bases from V and 1 from J, leaving 8 bases between them. CDR3 length equals 15 residues. In DNA form, the CDR3 reads TGCGCCAGCAGCCAAGAAGGGAGTGGCACAGATACGCAGTATTTT. This translates into CASSQEGSGTDTQYF.

This chain uses TRBV6-6 with TRBJ2-2; no definite D call. V shed 7 bases and J shed 2 bases, with 14 bases lying between them. The CDR3 runs to 15 residues. CDR1 MNHNY and CDR2 SVGAGI come from the germline V gene (reference sequence). For the CDR3, the DNA is TGTGCCAGCAAGGATTTGGCAGCTAACACCGGGGAGCTGTTTTTT. Translated: CASKDLAANTGELFF.

This clonotype has a handful of counts. V and J are TRBV4-3 and TRBJ1-6; D possibly corresponds to TRBD1 (5 bases). CDR3 length: 16 residues. Trimming left V 0 bases short and J 5 bases short, with 11 bases between. The V gene's germline CDR1 is LGHNA and CDR2 YSLEER. The CDR3 region is CASSQDRGRHNSPLHF. The CDR3 DNA follows: TGCGCCAGCAGCCAAGATCGGGGCAGGCATAATTCACCCCTCCACTTT.

V and J are TRBV2 and TRBJ2-1; TRBD2 matches 8 bases. The DNA end favors TRBJ2-7, so the J call may be wrong. Germline V CDR1 and CDR2: SNHLY, FYNNEI. The CDR3 is made up of 16 amino acids. CDR3 in amino acids: CASSEFGTRSYNEQYF. In DNA, the CDR3 is TGTGCCAGCAGTGAATTCGGGACTAGGTCCTACAATGAGCAGTACTTC.

In its sample, this clonotype was seen a few times. V gene TRBV10-3 combines with J gene TRBJ2-7, with 10 bases fitting TRBD1. This CDR3 comprises 15 residues. V shed 4 bases and J 7 bases; nucleotides not matched to a gene: 10. Germline V gene sequence: CDR1 ENHRY, CDR2 SYGVKD. In DNA, the CDR3 is TGTGCCATCAGTGGGACAGGGGGGACCTACAATGAGCAGTACTTC. As protein: CAISGTGGTYNEQYF.

J is TRBJ1-1 and V is TRBV6-5, with a weak D call TRBD1 (5 bases). CDR1 and CDR2 (germline): MNHEY, SVGAGI. This CDR3 has 11 amino acids. V lost 9 bases and J 5 bases, leaving 10 bases between the germline ends. This chain's CDR3 is CARGGKTEAFF. The CDR3 coding sequence is TGTGCCAGGGGGGGGAAAACTGAAGCTTTCTTT.

This clonotype was picked up many times. The chain is built from TRBV20-1 and TRBJ2-3; D remains ambiguous. The CDR3 contains 14 residues. The germline V and J ends were trimmed by 3 bases and 6 bases, with 16 bases remaining between them. The germline V gene encodes CDR1 DFQATT and CDR2 SNEGSKA (reference sequence). CDR3 sequence: CSASPRPQPDTQYF. The CDR3 DNA is TGCAGTGCTAGTCCCCGCCCTCAACCCGATACGCAGTATTTT.

The chain couples TRBV7-2 to TRBJ2-1; 8 nucleotides agree with TRBD2. CDR1 is SGHTA, CDR2 FQGNSA, per germline. V lost 5 bases to trimming and J lost 7 bases; unmatched junction nucleotides: 10. The CDR3 length is 15 residues. The chain's CDR3 is CASSRGGSPRNEQFF. CDR3 in DNA: TGTGCCAGCAGCCGGGGGGGATCTCCAAGGAATGAGCAGTTCTTC.

This clonotype turned up a few times. V and J are TRBV7-2 and TRBJ2-3; D is possibly TRBD1 (6 bases). The CDR3 runs to 15 residues. The germline V gene has CDR1 SGHTA and CDR2 FQGNSA. The V end was cut by 1 base, the J end by 14 bases, with 22 bases between. The CDR3 loop is CASSLGSLQGYSRYF. The DNA for the CDR3 is TGTGCCAGCAGCTTAGGATCGCTACAGGGATATTCGCGGTATTTT.

Many counts were recorded for this clonotype. The V call is TRBV29-1, the J call TRBJ2-3; tentatively, D is TRBD1 or TRBD2 (5 bases each). The V end lost 7 bases, the J end lost 0 bases, and 11 bases lay between the germline ends. Germline-derived CDR1 and CDR2 are SQVTM and ANQGSEA. The CDR3 is 13 amino acids. The CDR3 DNA follows: TGCAGCGGGCGAGGGGCCAGCACAGATACGCAGTATTTT. This gives the protein CSGRGASTDTQYF.

The chain has TRBV4-2 and TRBJ2-2, with D possibly matching TRBD1 (5 bases). This CDR3 is 15 amino acids long. V was clipped by 0 bases and J by 7 bases, with 12 bases between them. Looked up from germline, CDR1 is LGHNA and CDR2 is YNFKEQ. CDR3 sequence (DNA): TGTGCCAGCAGCCAAGAATGGCAGGGTAGCGGGGAGCTGTTTTTT. It yields the protein CASSQEWQGSGELFF.

This clonotype was detected a few times. The chain carries TRBV5-1 and TRBJ1-2; 10 nucleotides agree with TRBD1. Germline V CDR1 and CDR2: SGHRS, YFSETQ. The CDR3 has 14 amino acids. The V segment lost 0 bases and the J segment 7 bases; nucleotides outside the gene matches: 3. This CDR3 reads CASSLGQGAAGYTF. The DNA of the CDR3 is TGCGCCAGCAGCTTGGGACAGGGGGCCGCTGGCTACACCTTC.

This chain uses TRBV5-1 with TRBJ1-1; D perhaps matches TRBD1 (6 bases). The V gene's germline CDR1 is SGHRS and CDR2 YFSETQ. Trimming took 3 bases from V and 1 from J, leaving 10 bases between them. The CDR3 totals 14 residues. CDR3 region: CASSSEQGNTEAFF. CDR3 coding DNA: TGCGCCAGCAGCTCAGAACAGGGGAACACTGAAGCTTTCTTT.

The chain is built from TRBV5-5 and TRBJ1-4; D remains ambiguous. This CDR3 spans 16 amino acids. CDR1 and CDR2 from the germline V gene are SGHKS and YYEKEE (reference sequence). V shed 8 bases and J shed 8 bases, with 25 bases lying between them. The chain's CDR3 is CASSPREGGSREKLFF. CDR3 DNA sequence: TGTGCCAGTAGCCCGAGGGAAGGTGGATCCCGGGAAAAACTGTTTTTT.

The count of this clonotype is one. The CDR3: CASSKEGMNTEAFF. Written as DNA, the CDR3 is TGTGCCAGCAGCAAAGAGGGGATGAACACTGAAGCTTTCTTT. V usage is TRBV6-2 or TRBV6-3 and J usage is TRBJ1-1, with a weak D call TRBD1 (5 bases). Germline V CDR1 and CDR2: MNHEY, SVGEGT. V was trimmed by 6 bases and J by 0 bases, leaving 11 bases between them. The CDR3 has 14 amino acids.

The chain carries TRBV20-1 and TRBJ1-1, with D perhaps matching TRBD1 (5 bases). CDR1 and CDR2 from the germline V gene are DFQATT and SNEGSKA (reference sequence). The V end lost 4 bases, the J end lost 2 bases, and 11 bases lay between the germline ends. The CDR3 sequence is 13 residues long. CDR3 in amino acids: CSATMGVNTEAFF. The CDR3 DNA follows: TGCAGTGCTACGATGGGGGTTAACACTGAAGCTTTCTTT.

This clonotype has only a few counts. The chain employs TRBV12-3 or TRBV12-4 and TRBJ1-5, with D possibly being TRBD1 (6 bases). V gave up 2 bases and J gave up 3 bases, with 14 bases separating them. CDR3 length: 16 residues. The CDR3 nucleotides are TGTGCCAGCAGTTTATCCTCAACAGGGTTCAATCAGCCCCAGCATTTT. It is translated as CASSLSSTGFNQPQHF.

This clonotype came up many times. The V and J genes are TRBV7-9 and TRBJ2-1, with D maybe TRBD1 (5 bases). Trimming took 6 bases from V and 5 from J, leaving 14 bases between them. The CDR3 is made up of 14 amino acids. CDR1 SEHNR and CDR2 FQNEAQ come from the germline V gene (reference sequence). The chain's CDR3 is CASSDRTSHNEQFF. In DNA form, the CDR3 reads TGTGCCAGCAGTGATCGGACATCTCACAATGAGCAGTTCTTC.

Ten or more counts support this clonotype. The chain uses TRBV12-3 or TRBV12-4 and TRBJ2-5; 8 bases fit TRBD2. CDR3 length: 15 amino acids. After removal of 2 bases from V and 2 bases from J, the junction contained 4 bases not matched to a gene. CDR3 coding DNA: TGTGCCAGCAGTTTAAGCGGGGGATTTCAAGAGACCCAGTACTTC. Translating it yields CASSLSGGFQETQYF.

V gene TRBV6-7 combines with J gene TRBJ2-2; D call uncertain. TRBV6-7 is given ORF status, its function remaining uncertain. V lost 9 bases, J lost 3 bases, and 5 bases lay in between. The CDR3 length is 11 residues. The DNA of the CDR3 is TGTGCCAGTCCCGACACCGGGGAGCTGTTTTTT. Amino acid sequence: CASPDTGELFF.

This clonotype showed up just a few times. The chain joins TRBV6-5 to TRBJ2-1; D call uncertain. Deletions cut 5 bases from V and 7 bases from J, with 12 bases between. The germline gives CDR1 MNHEY, CDR2 SVGAGI. The CDR3 covers 13 residues. The CDR3 sequence is CASSDNKGNEQFF. CDR3 DNA sequence: TGTGCCAGCAGTGACAATAAAGGGAATGAGCAGTTCTTC.